This TCR beta chain was identified during a study of T cell changes during pregnancy in multiple sclerosis. The CDR3 runs to 13 residues. Germline V gene sequence: CDR1 MNHNY, CDR2 SVGAGI (reference sequence). Trimming pared 6 bases from V and 4 bases from J, leaving 10 bases between. The assay was immunoSEQ multiplex PCR, and TCRdb's table has in-frame clones only and misses some. The repertoire holds about 40,000 clones, roughly 93% seen once, with about 1.5% in the top ten. Sequences were obtained from PBMCs (not recorded whether the cells were cultured). This sequence originates from a female donor with multiple sclerosis, enrolled in a pregnancy study. The chain carries TRBV6-6 and TRBJ1-5; D ambiguous. For the CDR3, the DNA is TGTGCCAGCAGCAGTAGGCCTAATCAGCCCCAGCATTTT. It codes for CASSSRPNQPQHF.